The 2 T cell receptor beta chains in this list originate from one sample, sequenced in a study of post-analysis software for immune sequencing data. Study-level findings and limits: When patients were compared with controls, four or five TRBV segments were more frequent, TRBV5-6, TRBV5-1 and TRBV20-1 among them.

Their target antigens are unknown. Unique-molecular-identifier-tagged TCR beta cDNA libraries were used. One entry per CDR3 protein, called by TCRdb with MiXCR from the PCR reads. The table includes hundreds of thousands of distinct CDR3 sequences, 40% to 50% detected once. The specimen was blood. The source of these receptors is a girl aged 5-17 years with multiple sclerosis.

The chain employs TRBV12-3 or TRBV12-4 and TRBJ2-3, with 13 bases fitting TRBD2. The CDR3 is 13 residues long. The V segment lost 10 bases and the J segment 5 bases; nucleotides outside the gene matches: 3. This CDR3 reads CATRLAGGDTQYF. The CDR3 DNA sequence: TGTGCCACCCGACTAGCGGGAGGAGATACGCAGTATTTT.

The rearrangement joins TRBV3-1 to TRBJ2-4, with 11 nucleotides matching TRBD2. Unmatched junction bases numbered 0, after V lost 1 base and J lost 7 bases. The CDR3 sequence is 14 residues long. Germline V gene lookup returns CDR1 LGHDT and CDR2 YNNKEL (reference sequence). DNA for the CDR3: TGTGCCAGCAGCCAAGCTAGCGGGGGGAACATTCAGTACTTC. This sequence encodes CASSQASGGNIQYF.